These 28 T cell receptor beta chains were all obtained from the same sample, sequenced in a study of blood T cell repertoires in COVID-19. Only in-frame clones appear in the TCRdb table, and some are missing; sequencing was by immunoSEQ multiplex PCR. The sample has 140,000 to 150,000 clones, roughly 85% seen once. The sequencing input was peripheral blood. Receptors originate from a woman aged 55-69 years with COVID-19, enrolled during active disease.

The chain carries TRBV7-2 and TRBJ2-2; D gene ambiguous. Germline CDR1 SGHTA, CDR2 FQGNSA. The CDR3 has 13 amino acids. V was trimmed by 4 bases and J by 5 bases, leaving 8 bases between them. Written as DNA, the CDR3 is TGTGCCAGCAGCTATGTGGCTACCGGGGAGCTGTTTTTT. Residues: CASSYVATGELFF.

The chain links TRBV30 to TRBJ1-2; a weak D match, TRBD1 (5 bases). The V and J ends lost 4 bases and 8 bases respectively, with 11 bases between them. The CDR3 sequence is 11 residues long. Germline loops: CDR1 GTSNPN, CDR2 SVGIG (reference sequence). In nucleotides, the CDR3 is TGTGCCTGGACTCGGGAGGGGGGCTACACCTTC. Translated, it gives CAWTREGGYTF. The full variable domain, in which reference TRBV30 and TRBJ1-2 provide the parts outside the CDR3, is SQTIHQWPATLVQPVGSPLSLECTVEGTSNPNLYWYRQAAGRGLQLLFYSVGIGQISSEVPQNLSASRPQDRQFILSSKKLLLSDSGFYLCAWTREGGYTFGSGTRLTVV.

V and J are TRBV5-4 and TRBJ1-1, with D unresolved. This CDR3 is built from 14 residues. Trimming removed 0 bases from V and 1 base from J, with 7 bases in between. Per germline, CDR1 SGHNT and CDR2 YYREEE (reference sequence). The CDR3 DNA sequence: TGTGCCAGCAGCTTGGTCGGGAAGAACACTGAAGCTTTCTTT. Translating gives CASSLVGKNTEAFF.

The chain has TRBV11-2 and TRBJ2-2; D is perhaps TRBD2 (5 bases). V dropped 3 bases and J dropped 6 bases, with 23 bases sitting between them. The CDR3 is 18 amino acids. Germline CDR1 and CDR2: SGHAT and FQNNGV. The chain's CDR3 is CASSLGPRGRTYSGELFF. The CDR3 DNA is TGTGCCAGCAGCTTGGGCCCACGCGGGCGGACCTATTCCGGGGAGCTGTTTTTT.

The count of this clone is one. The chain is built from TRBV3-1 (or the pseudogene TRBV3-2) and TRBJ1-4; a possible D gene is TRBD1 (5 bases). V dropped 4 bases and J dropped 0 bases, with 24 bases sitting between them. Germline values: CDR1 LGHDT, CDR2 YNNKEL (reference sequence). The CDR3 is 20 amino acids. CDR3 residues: CASSPYPQGVRPATNEKLFF. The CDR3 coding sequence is TGTGCCAGCAGCCCGTACCCGCAGGGCGTGAGACCGGCAACTAATGAAAAACTGTTTTTT.

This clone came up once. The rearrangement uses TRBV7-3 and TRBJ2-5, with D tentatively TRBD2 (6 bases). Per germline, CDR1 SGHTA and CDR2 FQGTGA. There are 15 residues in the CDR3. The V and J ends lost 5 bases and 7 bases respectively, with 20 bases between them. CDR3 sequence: CASSLGTRGLGTQYF. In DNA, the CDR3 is TGTGCCAGCAGCCTCGGGACTCGGGGGTTGGGGACCCAGTACTTC.

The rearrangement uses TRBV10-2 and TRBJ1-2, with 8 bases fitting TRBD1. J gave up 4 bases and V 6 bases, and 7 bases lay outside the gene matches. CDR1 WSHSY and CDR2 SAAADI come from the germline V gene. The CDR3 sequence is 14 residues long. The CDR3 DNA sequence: TGCGCCAGCAGCCCGGACAGGGAGTCCTATGGCTACACCTTC. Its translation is CASSPDRESYGYTF.

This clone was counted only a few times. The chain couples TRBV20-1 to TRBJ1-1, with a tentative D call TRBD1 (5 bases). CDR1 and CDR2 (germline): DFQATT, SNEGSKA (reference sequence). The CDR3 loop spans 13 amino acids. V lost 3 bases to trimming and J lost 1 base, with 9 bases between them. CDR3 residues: CSASWGENTEAFF. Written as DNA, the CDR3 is TGCAGTGCTAGTTGGGGGGAGAACACTGAAGCTTTCTTT.

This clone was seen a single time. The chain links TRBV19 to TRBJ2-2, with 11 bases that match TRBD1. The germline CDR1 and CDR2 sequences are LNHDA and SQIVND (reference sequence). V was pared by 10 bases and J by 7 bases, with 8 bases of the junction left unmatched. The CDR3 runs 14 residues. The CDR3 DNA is TGTGCCATCCGGCGGACAGGGGGCCTCGGGGAGCTGTTTTTT. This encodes CAIRRTGGLGELFF.

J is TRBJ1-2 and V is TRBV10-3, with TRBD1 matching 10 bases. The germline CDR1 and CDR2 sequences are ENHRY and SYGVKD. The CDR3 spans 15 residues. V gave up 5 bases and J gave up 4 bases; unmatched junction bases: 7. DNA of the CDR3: TGTGCCATCAGTAATTCGGACAGGGGGACCTATGGCTACACCTTC. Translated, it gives CAISNSDRGTYGYTF.

CDR3 in DNA: TGTGCCAGCAGCTTGGGCGGCAGTCAAGAGACCCAGTACTTC. It encodes CASSLGGSQETQYF. V is TRBV5-5 and J is TRBJ2-5, with D unresolved. The CDR3 has 14 residues. Trimming pared 0 bases from V and 2 bases from J, leaving 8 bases between. Per germline, CDR1 SGHKS and CDR2 YYEKEE (reference sequence).

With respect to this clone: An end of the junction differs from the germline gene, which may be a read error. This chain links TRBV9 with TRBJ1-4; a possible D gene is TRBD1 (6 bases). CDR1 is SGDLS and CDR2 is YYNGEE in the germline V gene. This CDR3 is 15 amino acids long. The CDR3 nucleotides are TGTGCCAGCAGCGTAGGCAGGGGCCCTAATATCCTCAAATCCTTT. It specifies CASSVGRGPNILKSF.

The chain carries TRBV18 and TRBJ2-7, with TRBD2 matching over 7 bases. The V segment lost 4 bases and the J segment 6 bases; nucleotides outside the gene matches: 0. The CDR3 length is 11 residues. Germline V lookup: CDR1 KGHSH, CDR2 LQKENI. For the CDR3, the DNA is TGTGCCAGCTCACGGGGGGGCGAGCAGTACTTC. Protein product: CASSRGGEQYF.

CDR3: CASSTGAWVYGYTF. In DNA, the CDR3 is TGTGCCAGCAGCACAGGGGCCTGGGTCTATGGCTACACCTTC. The V and J genes are TRBV2 and TRBJ1-2, with TRBD1 identical over 7 bases. This CDR3 is 14 amino acids long. Germline CDR1 is SNHLY and CDR2 is FYNNEI. The junction had 8 bases not matched to a gene; V was cut back by 6 bases and J by 4 bases.

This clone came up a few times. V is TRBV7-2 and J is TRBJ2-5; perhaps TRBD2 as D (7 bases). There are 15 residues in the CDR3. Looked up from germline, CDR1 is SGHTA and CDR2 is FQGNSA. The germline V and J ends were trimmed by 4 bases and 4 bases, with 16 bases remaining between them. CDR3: CASSSQREGGETQYF. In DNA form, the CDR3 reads TGTGCCAGCAGCTCCCAGAGGGAGGGGGGAGAGACCCAGTACTTC.

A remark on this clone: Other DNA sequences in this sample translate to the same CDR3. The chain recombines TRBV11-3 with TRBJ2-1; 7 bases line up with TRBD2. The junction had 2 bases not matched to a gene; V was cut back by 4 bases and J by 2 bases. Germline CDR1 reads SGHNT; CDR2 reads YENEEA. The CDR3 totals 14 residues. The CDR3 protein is CASSSGLAYNEQFF. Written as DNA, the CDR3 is TGTGCCAGCAGCTCTGGACTAGCCTACAATGAGCAGTTCTTC.

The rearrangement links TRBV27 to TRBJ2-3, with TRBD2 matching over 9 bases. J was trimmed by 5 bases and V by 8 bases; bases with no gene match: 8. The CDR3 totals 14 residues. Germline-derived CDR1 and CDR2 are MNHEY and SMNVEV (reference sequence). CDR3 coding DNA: TGTGCCAGCCATTCGCGGGGGGGAATAGATACGCAGTATTTT. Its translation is CASHSRGGIDTQYF.

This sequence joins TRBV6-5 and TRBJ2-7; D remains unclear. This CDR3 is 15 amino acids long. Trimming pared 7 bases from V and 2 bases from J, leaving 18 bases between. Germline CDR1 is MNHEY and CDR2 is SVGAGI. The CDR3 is CASKSYPAGPYEQYF. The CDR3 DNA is TGTGCCAGCAAGTCCTATCCCGCCGGTCCCTACGAGCAGTACTTC.

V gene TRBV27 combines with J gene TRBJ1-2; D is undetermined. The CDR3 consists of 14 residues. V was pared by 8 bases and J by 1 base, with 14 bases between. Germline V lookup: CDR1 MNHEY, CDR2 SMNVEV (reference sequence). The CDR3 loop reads CASRTRVGNYGYTF. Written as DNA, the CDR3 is TGTGCCAGCCGTACTAGGGTCGGTAACTATGGCTACACCTTC.

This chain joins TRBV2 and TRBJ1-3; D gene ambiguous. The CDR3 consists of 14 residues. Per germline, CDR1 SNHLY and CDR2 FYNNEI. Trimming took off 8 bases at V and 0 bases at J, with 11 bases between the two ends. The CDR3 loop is CASRADRSGNTIYF. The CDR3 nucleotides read TGTGCCAGCCGAGCGGACCGCTCTGGAAACACCATATATTTT.

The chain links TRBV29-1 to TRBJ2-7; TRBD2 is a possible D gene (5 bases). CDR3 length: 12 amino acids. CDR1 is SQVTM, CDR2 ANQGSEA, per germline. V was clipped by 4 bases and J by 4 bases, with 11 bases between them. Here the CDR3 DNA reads TGCAGCGTTGTAATTGGAGGTTACGAGCAGTACTTC. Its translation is CSVVIGGYEQYF.

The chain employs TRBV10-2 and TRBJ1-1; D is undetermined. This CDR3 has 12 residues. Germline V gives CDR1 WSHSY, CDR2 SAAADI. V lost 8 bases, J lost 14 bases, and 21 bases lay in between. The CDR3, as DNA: TGCGCCAGCGCCGCGGCCGCTCCTAAGGTCTTCTTT. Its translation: CASAAAAPKVFF.

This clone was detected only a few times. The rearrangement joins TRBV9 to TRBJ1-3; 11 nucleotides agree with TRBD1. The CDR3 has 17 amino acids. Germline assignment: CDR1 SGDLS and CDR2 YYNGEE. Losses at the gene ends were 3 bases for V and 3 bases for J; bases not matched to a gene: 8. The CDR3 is CASSGRDRGRFGNTIYF. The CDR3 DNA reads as TGTGCCAGCAGCGGCCGGGACAGGGGGAGATTTGGAAACACCATATATTTT.

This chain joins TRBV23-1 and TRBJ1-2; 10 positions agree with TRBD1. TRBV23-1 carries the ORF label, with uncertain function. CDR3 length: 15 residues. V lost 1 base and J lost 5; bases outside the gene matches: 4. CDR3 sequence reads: CASSQFGQGGYGYTF. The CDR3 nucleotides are TGCGCCAGCAGTCAATTTGGACAGGGGGGGTATGGCTACACCTTC.

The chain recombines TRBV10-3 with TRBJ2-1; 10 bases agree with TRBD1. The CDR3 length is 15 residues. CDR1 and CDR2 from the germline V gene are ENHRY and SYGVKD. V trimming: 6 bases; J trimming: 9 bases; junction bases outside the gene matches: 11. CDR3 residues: CAIRREGQGSSEQFF. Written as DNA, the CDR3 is TGTGCCATCAGGAGGGAGGGACAGGGGTCCTCTGAGCAGTTCTTC.

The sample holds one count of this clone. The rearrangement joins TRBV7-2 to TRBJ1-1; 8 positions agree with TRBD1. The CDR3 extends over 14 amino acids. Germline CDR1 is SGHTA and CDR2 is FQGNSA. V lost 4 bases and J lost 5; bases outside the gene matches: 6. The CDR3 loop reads CASSSQGAVTEAFF. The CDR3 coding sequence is TGTGCCAGCAGCTCTCAGGGGGCAGTTACTGAAGCTTTCTTT.

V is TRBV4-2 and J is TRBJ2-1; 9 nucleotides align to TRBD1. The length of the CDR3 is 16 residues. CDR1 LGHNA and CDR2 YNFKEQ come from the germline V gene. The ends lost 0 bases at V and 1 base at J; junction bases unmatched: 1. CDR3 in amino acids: CASSQEGQGSYNEQFF. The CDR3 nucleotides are TGTGCCAGCAGCCAAGAAGGACAGGGGTCCTACAATGAGCAGTTCTTC.

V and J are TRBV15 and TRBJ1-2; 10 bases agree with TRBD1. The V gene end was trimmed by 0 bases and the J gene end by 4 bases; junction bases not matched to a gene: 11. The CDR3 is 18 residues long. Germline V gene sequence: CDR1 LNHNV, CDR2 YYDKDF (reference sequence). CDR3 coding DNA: TGTGCCACCAGCAGAGAACGTATTATAAGGACAGGGGGCTATGGCTACACCTTC. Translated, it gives CATSRERIIRTGGYGYTF. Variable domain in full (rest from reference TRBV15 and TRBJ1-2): DAMVIQNPRYQVTQFGKPVTLSCSQTLNHNVMYWYQQKSSQAPKLLFHYYDKDFNNEADTPDNFQSRRPNTSFCFLDIRSPGLGDTAMYLCATSRERIIRTGGYGYTFGSGTRLTVV.